This TCR beta chain was profiled in a study of shared clonotypes between healthy human individuals. The CDR3 length is 15 residues. After removal of 5 bases from V and 5 bases from J, the junction contained 11 bases not matched to a gene. Germline V CDR1 and CDR2: SGHAT, FQNNGV. Adult Caucasians living in Nashville, Tennessee made up all of the donors. Using immunoSEQ multiplex PCR, the repertoire was profiled, and TCRdb retains in-frame clones only, with some absent. The sample lists a few million clones; more than 80% were seen once. Sequencing was carried out using naive CD4+ T cells from PBMCs. Subset here: CD45RA+ positively selected. The chain has TRBV11-2 and TRBJ2-5; TRBD2 aligns across 7 bases. The receptor was derived from a young man in good health. Some clones in this sample may be carry-over from other donors' samples. CDR3 DNA sequence: TGTGCCAGCAGCCGACAGACTAGCTGGGTGGAGACCCAGTACTTC. Translation: CASSRQTSWVETQYF.